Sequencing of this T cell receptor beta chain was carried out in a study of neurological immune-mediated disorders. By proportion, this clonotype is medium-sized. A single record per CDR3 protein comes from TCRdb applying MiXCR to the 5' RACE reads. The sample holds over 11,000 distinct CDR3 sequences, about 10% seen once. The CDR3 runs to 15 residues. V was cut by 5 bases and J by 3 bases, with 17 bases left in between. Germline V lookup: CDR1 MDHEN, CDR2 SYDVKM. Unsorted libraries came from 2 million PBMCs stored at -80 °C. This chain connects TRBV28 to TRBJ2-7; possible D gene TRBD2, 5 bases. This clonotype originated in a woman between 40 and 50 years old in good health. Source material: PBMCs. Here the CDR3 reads CASSPLLGSGYEQYF. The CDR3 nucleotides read TGTGCCAGCAGTCCTCTACTAGGTTCAGGCTACGAGCAGTACTTC.